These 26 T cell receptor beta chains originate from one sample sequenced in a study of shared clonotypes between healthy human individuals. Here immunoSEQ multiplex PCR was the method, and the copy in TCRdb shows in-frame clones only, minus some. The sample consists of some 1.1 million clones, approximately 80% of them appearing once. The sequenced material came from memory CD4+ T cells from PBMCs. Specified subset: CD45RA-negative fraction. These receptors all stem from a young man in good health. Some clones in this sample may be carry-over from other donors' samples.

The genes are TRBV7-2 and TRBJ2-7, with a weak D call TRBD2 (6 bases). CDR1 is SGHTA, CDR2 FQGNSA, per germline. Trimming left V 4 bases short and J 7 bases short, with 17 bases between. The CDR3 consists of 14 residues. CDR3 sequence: CASSSVGWAGEQYF. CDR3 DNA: TGTGCCAGCAGCTCCGTCGGGTGGGCGGGAGAGCAGTACTTC.

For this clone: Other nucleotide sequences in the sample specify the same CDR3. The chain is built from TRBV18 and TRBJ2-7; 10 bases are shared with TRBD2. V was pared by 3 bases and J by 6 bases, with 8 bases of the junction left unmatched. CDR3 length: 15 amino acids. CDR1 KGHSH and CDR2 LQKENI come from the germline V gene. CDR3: CASSPGLAGEGEQYF. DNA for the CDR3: TGTGCCAGCTCACCGGGGCTAGCGGGAGAAGGCGAGCAGTACTTC. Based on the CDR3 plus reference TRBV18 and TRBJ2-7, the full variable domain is NAGVMQNPRHLVRRRGQEARLRCSPMKGHSHVYWYRQLPEEGLKFMVYLQKENIIDESGMPKERFSAEFPKEGPSILRIQQVVRGDSAAYFCASSPGLAGEGEQYFGPGTRLTVT.

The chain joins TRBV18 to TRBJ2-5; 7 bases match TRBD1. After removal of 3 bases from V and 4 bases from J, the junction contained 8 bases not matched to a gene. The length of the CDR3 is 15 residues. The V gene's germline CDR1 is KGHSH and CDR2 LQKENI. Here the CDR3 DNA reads TGTGCCAGCTCACCGCCGACAGGGATGGGAGAGACCCAGTACTTC. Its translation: CASSPPTGMGETQYF. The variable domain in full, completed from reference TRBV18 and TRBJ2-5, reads NAGVMQNPRHLVRRRGQEARLRCSPMKGHSHVYWYRQLPEEGLKFMVYLQKENIIDESGMPKERFSAEFPKEGPSILRIQQVVRGDSAAYFCASSPPTGMGETQYFGPGTRLLVL.

The CDR3 sequence is CASSSPGTVRSYEQYF. In nucleotides, the CDR3 is TGTGCCAGCAGTTCCCCAGGGACAGTTCGATCCTACGAGCAGTACTTC. This chain connects TRBV28 to TRBJ2-7, with TRBD1 identical over 7 bases. Germline assignment: CDR1 MDHEN and CDR2 SYDVKM. This CDR3 is 16 amino acids long. Trimming removed 4 bases from V and 1 base from J; junction bases left unmatched: 10.

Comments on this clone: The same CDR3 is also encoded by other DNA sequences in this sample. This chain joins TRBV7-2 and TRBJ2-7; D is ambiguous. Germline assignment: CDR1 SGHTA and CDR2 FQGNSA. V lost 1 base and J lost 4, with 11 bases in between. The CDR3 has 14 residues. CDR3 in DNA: TGTGCCAGCAGCTTAGATGGGGTTGGGTACGAGCAGTACTTC. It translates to CASSLDGVGYEQYF.

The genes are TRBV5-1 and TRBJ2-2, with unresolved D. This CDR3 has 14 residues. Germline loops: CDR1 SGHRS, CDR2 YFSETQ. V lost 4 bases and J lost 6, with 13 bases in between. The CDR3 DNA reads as TGCGCCAGCAGCCCGGATCTGGGCGCCGGGGAGCTGTTTTTT. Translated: CASSPDLGAGELFF.

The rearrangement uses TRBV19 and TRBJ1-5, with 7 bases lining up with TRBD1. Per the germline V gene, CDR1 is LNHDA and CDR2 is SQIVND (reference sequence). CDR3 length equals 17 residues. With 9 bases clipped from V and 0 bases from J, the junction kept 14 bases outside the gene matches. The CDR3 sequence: CASLERGGTYSNQPQHF. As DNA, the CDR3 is TGTGCCAGCCTTGAGAGAGGGGGCACTTATAGCAATCAGCCCCAGCATTTT.

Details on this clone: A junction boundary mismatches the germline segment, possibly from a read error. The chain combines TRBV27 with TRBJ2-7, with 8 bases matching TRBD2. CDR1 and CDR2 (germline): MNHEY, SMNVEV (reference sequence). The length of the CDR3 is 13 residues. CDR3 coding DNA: TGTGCCTGCAGTCTACGGACTAGCCGGGAGCAGTACTTC. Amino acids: CACSLRTSREQYF.

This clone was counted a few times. The CDR3 coding sequence is TGTGCCAGCAGCGTAGTGGAGGGCGGCCAGCAGTTCTTC. Translating gives CASSVVEGGQQFF. The rearrangement uses TRBV9 and TRBJ2-1; D might be TRBD2 (6 bases). V was shortened by 0 bases and J by 11 bases, with 12 bases between the two germline ends. This CDR3 has 13 residues. Germline values: CDR1 SGDLS, CDR2 YYNGEE.

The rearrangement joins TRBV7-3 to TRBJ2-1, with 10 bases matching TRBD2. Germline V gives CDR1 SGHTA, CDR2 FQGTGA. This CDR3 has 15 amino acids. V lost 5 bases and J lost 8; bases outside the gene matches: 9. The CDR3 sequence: CASSQREGVIYEQFF. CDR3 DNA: TGTGCCAGCAGCCAGCGGGAGGGAGTTATCTATGAGCAGTTCTTC.

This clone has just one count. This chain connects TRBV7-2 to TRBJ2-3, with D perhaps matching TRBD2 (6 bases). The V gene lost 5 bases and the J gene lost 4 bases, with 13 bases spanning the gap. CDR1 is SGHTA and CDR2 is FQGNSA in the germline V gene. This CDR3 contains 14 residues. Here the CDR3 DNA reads TGTGCCAGCAGCCCGCTCGGGGAGGCAGATACGCAGTATTTT. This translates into CASSPLGEADTQYF.

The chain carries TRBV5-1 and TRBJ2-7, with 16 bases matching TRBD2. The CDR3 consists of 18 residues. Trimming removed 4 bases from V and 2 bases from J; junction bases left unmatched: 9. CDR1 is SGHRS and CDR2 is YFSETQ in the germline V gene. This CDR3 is CASSTGTSGRAGTYEQYF. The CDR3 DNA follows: TGCGCCAGCAGCACTGGGACTAGCGGGAGGGCTGGTACCTACGAGCAGTACTTC.

The CDR3 sequence is CASSFGFGNTEAFF. The CDR3 DNA sequence: TGTGCCAGCAGCTTTGGGTTCGGGAACACTGAAGCTTTCTTT. This chain connects TRBV7-9 to TRBJ1-1; D is undetermined. The germline V gene has CDR1 SEHNR and CDR2 FQNEAQ (reference sequence). The length of the CDR3 is 14 residues. Trimming took off 3 bases at V and 1 base at J, with 9 bases between the two ends.

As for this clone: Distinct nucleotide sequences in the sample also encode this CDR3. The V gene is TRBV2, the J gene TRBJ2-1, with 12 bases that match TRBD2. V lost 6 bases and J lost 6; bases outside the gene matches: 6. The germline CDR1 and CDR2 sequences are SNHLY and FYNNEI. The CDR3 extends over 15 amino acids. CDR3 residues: CASRALAGGPNEQFF. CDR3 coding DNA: TGTGCCAGCAGGGCGCTAGCGGGAGGGCCCAATGAGCAGTTCTTC. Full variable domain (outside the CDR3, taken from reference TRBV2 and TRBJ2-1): EPEVTQTPSHQVTQMGQEVILRCVPISNHLYFYWYRQILGQKVEFLVSFYNNEISEKSEIFDDQFSVERPDGSNFTLKIRSTKLEDSAMYFCASRALAGGPNEQFFGPGTRLTVL.

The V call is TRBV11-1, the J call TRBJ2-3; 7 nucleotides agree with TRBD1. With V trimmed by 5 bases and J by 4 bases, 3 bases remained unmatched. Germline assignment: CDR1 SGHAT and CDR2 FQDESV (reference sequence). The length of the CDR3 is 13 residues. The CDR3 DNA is TGTGCCAGCAGCCGCAGGGGGTCAGATACGCAGTATTTT. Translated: CASSRRGSDTQYF.

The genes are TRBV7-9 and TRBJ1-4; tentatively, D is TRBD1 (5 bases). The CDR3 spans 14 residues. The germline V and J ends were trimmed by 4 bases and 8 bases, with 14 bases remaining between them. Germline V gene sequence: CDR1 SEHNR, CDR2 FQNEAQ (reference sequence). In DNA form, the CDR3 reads TGTGCCAGCAGCTCCCAGTCCGGGGGGGAAAAACTGTTTTTT. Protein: CASSSQSGGEKLFF.

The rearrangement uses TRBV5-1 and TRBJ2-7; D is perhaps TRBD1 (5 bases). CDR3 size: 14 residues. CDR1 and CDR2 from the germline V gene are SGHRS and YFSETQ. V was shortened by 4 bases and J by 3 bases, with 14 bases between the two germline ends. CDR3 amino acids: CASSDAGLLYEQYF. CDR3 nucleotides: TGCGCCAGCAGCGACGCAGGGCTTCTCTACGAGCAGTACTTC.

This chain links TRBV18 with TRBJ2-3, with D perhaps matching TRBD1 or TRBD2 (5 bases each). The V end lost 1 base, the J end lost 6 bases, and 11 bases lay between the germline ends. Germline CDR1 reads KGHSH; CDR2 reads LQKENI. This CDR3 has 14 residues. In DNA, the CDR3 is TGTGCCAGCTCACCACTATACGGGACGGATACGCAGTATTTT. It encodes CASSPLYGTDTQYF.

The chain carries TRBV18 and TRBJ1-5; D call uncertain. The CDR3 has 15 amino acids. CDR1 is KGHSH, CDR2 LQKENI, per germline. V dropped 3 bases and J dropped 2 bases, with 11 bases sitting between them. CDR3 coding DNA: TGTGCCAGCTCACCCACAGTACGAGGCAATCAGCCCCAGCATTTT. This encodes CASSPTVRGNQPQHF. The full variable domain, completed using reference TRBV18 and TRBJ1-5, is NAGVMQNPRHLVRRRGQEARLRCSPMKGHSHVYWYRQLPEEGLKFMVYLQKENIIDESGMPKERFSAEFPKEGPSILRIQQVVRGDSAAYFCASSPTVRGNQPQHFGDGTRLSIL.

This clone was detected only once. CDR3 sequence reads: CASSSDVLGVSYEQYF. The DNA for the CDR3 is TGTGCCAGCAGTTCCGACGTCCTTGGGGTAAGCTACGAGCAGTACTTC. The chain links TRBV2 to TRBJ2-7; D is unresolved. Germline values: CDR1 SNHLY, CDR2 FYNNEI. Trimming removed 5 bases from V and 3 bases from J, with 20 bases in between. The CDR3 spans 16 residues.

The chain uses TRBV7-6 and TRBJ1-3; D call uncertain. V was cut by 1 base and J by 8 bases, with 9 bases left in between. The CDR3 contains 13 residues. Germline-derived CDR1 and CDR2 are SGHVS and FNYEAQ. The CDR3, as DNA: TGTGCCAGCAGCTTAGGTCAAGGCGACACCATATATTTT. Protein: CASSLGQGDTIYF.

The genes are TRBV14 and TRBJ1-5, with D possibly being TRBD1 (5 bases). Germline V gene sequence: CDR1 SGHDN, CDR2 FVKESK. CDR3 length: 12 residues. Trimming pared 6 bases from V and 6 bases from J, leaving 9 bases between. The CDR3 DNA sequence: TGTGCCAGCAGTACAAGGGGTCAGCCCCAGCATTTT. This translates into CASSTRGQPQHF.

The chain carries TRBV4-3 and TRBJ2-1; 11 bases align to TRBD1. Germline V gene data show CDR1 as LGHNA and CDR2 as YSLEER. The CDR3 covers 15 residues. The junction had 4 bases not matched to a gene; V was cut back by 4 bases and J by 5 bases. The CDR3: CASSPGQGAHNEQFF. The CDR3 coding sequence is TGCGCCAGCAGCCCTGGACAGGGGGCCCACAATGAGCAGTTCTTC.

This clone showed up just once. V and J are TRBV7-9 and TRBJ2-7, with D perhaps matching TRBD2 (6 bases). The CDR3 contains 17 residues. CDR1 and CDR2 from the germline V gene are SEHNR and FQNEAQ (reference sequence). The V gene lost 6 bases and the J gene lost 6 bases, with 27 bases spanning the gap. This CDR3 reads CASRKSLSGGLSSEQYF. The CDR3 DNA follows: TGTGCCAGCAGAAAAAGTCTAAGTGGAGGGCTTAGTTCCGAGCAGTACTTC.

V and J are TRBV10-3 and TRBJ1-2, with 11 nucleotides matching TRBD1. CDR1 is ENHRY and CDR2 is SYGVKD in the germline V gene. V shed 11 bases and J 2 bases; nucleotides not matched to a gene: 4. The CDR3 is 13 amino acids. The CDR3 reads CALGDRGNYGYTF. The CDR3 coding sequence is TGTGCCCTCGGGGACAGGGGGAACTATGGCTACACCTTC.

For the CDR3, the DNA is TGTGCCAGCAGCTCTAACCCTCGGGGGGCCGGCACTGAAGCTTTCTTT. Amino acids: CASSSNPRGAGTEAFF. The chain recombines TRBV5-5 with TRBJ1-1, with D tentatively TRBD1 (6 bases). V lost 3 bases and J lost 4, with 19 bases in between. Germline lookup yields CDR1 SGHKS and CDR2 YYEKEE (reference sequence). CDR3 size: 16 residues. The full variable domain, rest sourced from reference TRBV5-5 and TRBJ1-1, is DAGVTQSPTHLIKTRGQQVTLRCSPISGHKSVSWYQQVLGQGPQFIFQYYEKEERGRGNFPDRFSARQFPNYSSELNVNALLLGDSALYLCASSSNPRGAGTEAFFGQGTRLTVV.